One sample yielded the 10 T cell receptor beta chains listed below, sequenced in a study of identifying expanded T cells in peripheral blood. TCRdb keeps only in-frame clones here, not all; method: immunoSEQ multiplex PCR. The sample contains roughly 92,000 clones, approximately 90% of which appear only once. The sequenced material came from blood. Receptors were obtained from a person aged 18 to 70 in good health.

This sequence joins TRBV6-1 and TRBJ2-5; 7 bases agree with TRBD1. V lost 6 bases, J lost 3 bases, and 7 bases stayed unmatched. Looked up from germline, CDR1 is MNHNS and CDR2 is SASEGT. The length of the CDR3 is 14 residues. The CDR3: CASREGQGEETQYF. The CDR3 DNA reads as TGTGCCAGCAGAGAGGGCCAGGGGGAAGAGACCCAGTACTTC.

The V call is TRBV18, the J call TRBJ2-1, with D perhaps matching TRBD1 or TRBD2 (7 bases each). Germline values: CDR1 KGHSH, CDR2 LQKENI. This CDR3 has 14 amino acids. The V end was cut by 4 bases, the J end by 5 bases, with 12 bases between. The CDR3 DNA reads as TGTGCCAGCTCACGGCAGGGGGGGGACAATGAGCAGTTCTTC. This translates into CASSRQGGDNEQFF.

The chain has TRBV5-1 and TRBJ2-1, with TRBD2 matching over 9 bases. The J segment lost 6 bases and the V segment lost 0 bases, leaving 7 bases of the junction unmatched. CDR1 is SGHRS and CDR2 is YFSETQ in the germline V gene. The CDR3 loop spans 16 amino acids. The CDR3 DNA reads TGCGCCAGCAGCTTGGTCCCAGCGGGGGGATTCAATGAGCAGTTCTTC. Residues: CASSLVPAGGFNEQFF.

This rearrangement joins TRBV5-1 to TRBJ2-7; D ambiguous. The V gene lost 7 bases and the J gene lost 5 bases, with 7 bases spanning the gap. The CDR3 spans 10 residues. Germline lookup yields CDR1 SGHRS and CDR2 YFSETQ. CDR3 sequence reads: CASPQDEQYF. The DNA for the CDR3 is TGCGCCAGCCCCCAGGACGAGCAGTACTTC.

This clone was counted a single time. CDR3: CASSYRSGANVLTF. The CDR3 nucleotides read TGTGCCAGCAGTTACAGATCTGGGGCCAACGTCCTGACTTTC. V gene TRBV2 combines with J gene TRBJ2-6, with D uncertain. Trimming left V 5 bases short and J 1 base short, with 6 bases between. Looked up from germline, CDR1 is SNHLY and CDR2 is FYNNEI. This CDR3 spans 14 amino acids. Supplemented by reference TRBV2 and TRBJ2-6, the full variable domain reads EPEVTQTPSHQVTQMGQEVILRCVPISNHLYFYWYRQILGQKVEFLVSFYNNEISEKSEIFDDQFSVERPDGSNFTLKIRSTKLEDSAMYFCASSYRSGANVLTFGAGSRLTVL.

CDR3 DNA: TGTGCCAGCAGACATACAGTAGACTACAATGAGCAGTTCTTC. It encodes CASRHTVDYNEQFF. The chain recombines TRBV6-5 with TRBJ2-1; D unresolved. This CDR3 is 14 amino acids long. Trimming removed 6 bases from V and 3 bases from J, with 12 bases in between. CDR1 and CDR2 (germline): MNHEY, SVGAGI.

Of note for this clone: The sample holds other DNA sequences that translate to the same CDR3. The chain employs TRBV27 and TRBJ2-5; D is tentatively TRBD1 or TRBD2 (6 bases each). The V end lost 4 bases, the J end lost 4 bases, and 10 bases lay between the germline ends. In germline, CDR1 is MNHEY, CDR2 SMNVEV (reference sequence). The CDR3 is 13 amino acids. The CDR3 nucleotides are TGTGCCAGCAGTTCCCGGGGGCGAGAGACCCAGTACTTC. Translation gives CASSSRGRETQYF.

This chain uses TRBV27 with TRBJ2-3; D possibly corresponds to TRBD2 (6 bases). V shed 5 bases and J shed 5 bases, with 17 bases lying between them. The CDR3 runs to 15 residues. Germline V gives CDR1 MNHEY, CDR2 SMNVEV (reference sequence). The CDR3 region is CASSPRDADLDTQYF. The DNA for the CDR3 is TGTGCCAGCAGTCCGCGGGACGCGGACTTAGATACGCAGTATTTT.

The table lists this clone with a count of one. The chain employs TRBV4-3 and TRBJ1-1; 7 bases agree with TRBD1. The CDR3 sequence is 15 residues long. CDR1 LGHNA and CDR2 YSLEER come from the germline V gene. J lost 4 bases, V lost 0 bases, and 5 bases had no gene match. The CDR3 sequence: CASSQEGPGGTEAFF. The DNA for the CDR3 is TGCGCCAGCAGCCAAGAAGGGCCAGGGGGCACTGAAGCTTTCTTT.

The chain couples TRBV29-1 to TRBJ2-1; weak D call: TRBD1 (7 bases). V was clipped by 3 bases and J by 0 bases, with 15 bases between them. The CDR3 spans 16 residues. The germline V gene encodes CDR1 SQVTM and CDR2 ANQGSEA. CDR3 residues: CSVDGGQRSSYNEQFF. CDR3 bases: TGCAGCGTTGACGGGGGACAGCGAAGCTCCTACAATGAGCAGTTCTTC.